This T cell receptor beta chain was observed in a study of CXCR3-negative and CXCR3-positive naive CD8 T cells. Identification of naive CD8+ T cells rested on CD45RO-CCR7+CD27+CD95- status. This CDR3 has 13 amino acids. The germline gives CDR1 MGHDK, CDR2 SYGVNS. Turning to this clonotype: Its specificity is unknown.

Libraries of TRB cDNA were made by 5' RACE and carried UMIs. TCRdb re-called the 5' RACE reads and shows each CDR3 protein once, DNA omitted. The clone table shows approximately 90,000 distinct CDR3 sequences, with the ten largest holding over 0.4%. Findings and limits, study-wide: For the naive subsets, surface CD5 was similar, and TCR strength was inferred from TRB CDR3 properties. Naive CXCR3-positive cells had TRB CDR3s more hydrophobic than those of CXCR3-negative naive cells. Most assays used freshly isolated PBMCs, as cryopreservation partially reduced CXCR3. The study found comparably high diversity in both naive subsets and much lower diversity in memory CD8+ cells.

The receptor was derived from a human donor in good health. Some clones in this sample may be carry-over from other donors' samples. The source material was naive CXCR3+ CD8+ T cells from blood. Noted subset: CD45RO-CCR7+CD27+CD95- naive CD8+ T cells expressing CXCR3 (TNR3+). This chain links TRBV25-1 with TRBJ1-1; TCRdb designates TRBD1, a call that cannot be tested without DNA. The CDR3 spells CASKGQGMTEAFF. Supplemented by reference TRBV25-1 and TRBJ1-1, the full variable domain reads EADIYQTPRYLVIGTGKKITLECSQTMGHDKMYWYQQDPGMELHLIHYSYGVNSTEKGDLSSESTVSRIRTEHFPLTLESARPSHTSQYLCASKGQGMTEAFFGQGTRLTVV.